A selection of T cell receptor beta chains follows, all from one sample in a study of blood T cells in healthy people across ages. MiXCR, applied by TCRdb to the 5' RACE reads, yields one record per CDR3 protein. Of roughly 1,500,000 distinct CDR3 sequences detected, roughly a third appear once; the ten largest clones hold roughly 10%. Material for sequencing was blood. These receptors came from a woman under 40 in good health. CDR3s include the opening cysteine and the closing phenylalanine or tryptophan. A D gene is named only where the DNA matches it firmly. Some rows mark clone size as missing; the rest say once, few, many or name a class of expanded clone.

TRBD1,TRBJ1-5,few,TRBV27,TGTGCCAGCAGTGCCCAGGGGGTGAGCGGCAATCAGCCCCAGCATTTT,CASSAQGVSGNQPQHF
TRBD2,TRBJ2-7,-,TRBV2,TGTGCCAGCCGCAGGTTTACTAGCGGGGAGGACGAGCAGTACTTC,CASRRFTSGEDEQYF
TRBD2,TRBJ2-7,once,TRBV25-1,TGTGCCAGCAGGGCGGGACTAGCTGGCTACGAGCAGTACTTC,CASRAGLAGYEQYF
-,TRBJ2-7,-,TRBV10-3,TGTGCCATCAGGGGGGACGGTTTCTACGAGCAGTACTTC,CAIRGDGFYEQYF
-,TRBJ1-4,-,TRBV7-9,TGTGCCAGCACGGGCTTGGGCAGGGAAAAACTGTTTTTT,CASTGLGREKLFF
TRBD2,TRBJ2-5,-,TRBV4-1,TGCGCCTGCAGCCAAGGACTAGCGGGGGGCATAAAAGAGACCCAGTACTTC,CACSQGLAGGIKETQYF
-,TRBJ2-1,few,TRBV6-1,TGTGCCAGCAGTGAAGGCTACAGATCGATCTTGGATGAGCAGTTCTTC,CASSEGYRSILDEQFF
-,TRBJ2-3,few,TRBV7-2,TGTGCCACCTCCACGCCTATAGATGGAGATACGCAGTATTTT,CATSTPIDGDTQYF
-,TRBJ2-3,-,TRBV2,TGTGCCAGCACCAGACCCTTAGCGGATATGGACCCAGATACGCAGTATTTT,CASTRPLADMDPDTQYF
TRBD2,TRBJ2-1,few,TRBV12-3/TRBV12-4,TGTGCCAGCAGGCGGGAGGCCCCCTACAATGAGCAGTTCTTC,CASRREAPYNEQFF
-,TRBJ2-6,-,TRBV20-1,TGCAGTGCTAGAGATTTAGTGGGGGCAGGGGCCAACGTCCTGACTTTC,CSARDLVGAGANVLTF
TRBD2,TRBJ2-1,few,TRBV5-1,TGCGCCAGCAGCCCCCCCAGCGGGGGGGCCCATGAGCAGTTCTTC,CASSPPSGGAHEQFF
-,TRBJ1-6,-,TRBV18,TGTGCCAGCTCACCAACTGGGTGGTCTGATAATTCACCCCTCCACTTT,CASSPTGWSDNSPLHF
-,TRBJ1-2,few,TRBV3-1,TGTGCCAGCAGCCAAGATAAACGGAGATACACCTTC,CASSQDKRRYTF
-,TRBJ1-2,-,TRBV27,TGTGCCAGCAGTTTCAGGGCCGCTGTGGGCGGCTACACCTTC,CASSFRAAVGGYTF
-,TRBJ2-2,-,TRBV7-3,TGTGCCAGCAGCTCGCTTCAGGGGGGCACCGGGGAGCTGTTTTTT,CASSSLQGGTGELFF
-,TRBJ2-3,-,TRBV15,TGTGCCACCAGGGACAGAGCTAGCACAGATACGCAGTATTTT,CATRDRASTDTQYF
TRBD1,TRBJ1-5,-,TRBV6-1,TGTGCCAGCAGTGATTGGCCCGGACAGGTTTATCAGCCCCAGCATTTT,CASSDWPGQVYQPQHF
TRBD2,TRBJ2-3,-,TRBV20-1,TGCAGTGCTAGAGTGGCGGGGGGGCTTTCAGATACGCAGTATTTT,CSARVAGGLSDTQYF
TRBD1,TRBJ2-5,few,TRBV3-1,TGTGCCAGCAGCCTAAGGACAGGAACTCAAGAGACCCAGTACTTC,CASSLRTGTQETQYF
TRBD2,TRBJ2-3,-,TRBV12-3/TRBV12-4,TGTGCCAGCAGTTTTCGAGCTAGCGGGAGGGGGGCGTATTTT,CASSFRASGRGAYF
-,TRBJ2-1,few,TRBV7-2,TGTGCCAGCAGCTCCCCTCCAGTACGGCTAGGTAATGAGCAGTTCTTC,CASSSPPVRLGNEQFF
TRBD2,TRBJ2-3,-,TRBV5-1,TGCGCCAGCAGCTCAACGGGACTAGCGGGAGATACGCAGTATTTT,CASSSTGLAGDTQYF
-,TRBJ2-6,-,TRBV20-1,TGCAGTGCAGAGCCGAGGGATGGGGCCAACGTCCTGACTTTC,CSAEPRDGANVLTF
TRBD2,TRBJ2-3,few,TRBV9,TGTGCCAGCAGCGTAGAGGAGCGGGAGGCCAAGGCAGATACGCAGTATTTT,CASSVEEREAKADTQYF
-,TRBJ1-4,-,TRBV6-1,TGTGCCAGCAGTGAATGGTTGCAGGAAAAACTGTTTTTT,CASSEWLQEKLFF
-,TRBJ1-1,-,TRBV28,TGTGCCAGCCTCCCCCAAGGACTCACTGAAGCTTTCTTT,CASLPQGLTEAFF
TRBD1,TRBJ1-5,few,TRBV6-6,TGTGCCAGCAGCCTAGGGACAGGGTCGGGCCAGCCCCAGCATTTT,CASSLGTGSGQPQHF
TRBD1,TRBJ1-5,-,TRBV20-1,TGCAGTGCTAGAGATGGGACAGGGATAAGACAGCCCCAGCATTTT,CSARDGTGIRQPQHF
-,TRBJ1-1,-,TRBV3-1,TGTGCCAGCAGCCAAGGACAGGTAAAGGCTGAAGCTTTCTTT,CASSQGQVKAEAFF
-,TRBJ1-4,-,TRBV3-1,TGTGCCAGCAGCCAAGGACGATTAGCCACTAATGAAAAACTGTTTTTT,CASSQGRLATNEKLFF
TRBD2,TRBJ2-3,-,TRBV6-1,TGTGCCACCGAAGGGCCGGCTAGCGGGAGGGAGGGGGATACGCAGTATTTT,CATEGPASGREGDTQYF
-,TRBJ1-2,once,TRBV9,TGTGCCAGCAGCACCGGGACCGGTAATATGGGTGGCTACACCTTC,CASSTGTGNMGGYTF
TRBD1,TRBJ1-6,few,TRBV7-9,TGTGCCACCCGGGACAGTAATTCACCCCTCCACTTT,CATRDSNSPLHF
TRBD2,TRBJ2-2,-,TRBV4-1,TGCGCCAGCAGCCCAAATCCGGGACTAGCGGAGAGCGGGGAGCTGTTTTTT,CASSPNPGLAESGELFF
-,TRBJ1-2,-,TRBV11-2,TGTGCCAGCAGCCCTGACGGACTCTATGGCTACACCTTC,CASSPDGLYGYTF
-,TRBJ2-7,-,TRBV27,TGTGCCAGCAGTTTAAATGCAGGGGCCTACGAGCAGTACTTC,CASSLNAGAYEQYF
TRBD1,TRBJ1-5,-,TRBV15,TGTGCCACCAGCAGCTTAGACAGGGGGCCAGGTCAGCCCCAGCATTTT,CATSSLDRGPGQPQHF
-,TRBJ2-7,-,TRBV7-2,TGTGCCAGCAGCTTATGGACTAAACCACTCCCCTACGAGCAGTACTTC,CASSLWTKPLPYEQYF
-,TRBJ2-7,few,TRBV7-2,TGTGCCAGCAGCCCCCGTGGGGGCGACGAGCAGTACTTC,CASSPRGGDEQYF
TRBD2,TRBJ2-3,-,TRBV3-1,TGTGCCAGCAAAGCGGGGGCGGCAGATACGCAGTATTTT,CASKAGAADTQYF
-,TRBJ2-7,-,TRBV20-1,TGCAGTGCTAGAGAATTCCAGCGAAGATACGAGCAGTACTTC,CSAREFQRRYEQYF
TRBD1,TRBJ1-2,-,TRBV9,TGTGCCAGCAGCGCCCTAAGGACAGGGGGATTCTATGGCTACACCTTC,CASSALRTGGFYGYTF
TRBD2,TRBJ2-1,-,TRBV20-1,TGCAGTGCAAAAGCGGGATCCTACAATGAGCAGTTCTTC,CSAKAGSYNEQFF
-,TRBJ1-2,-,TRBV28,TGTGCCAGCAGTTTGGGGGGAATTAGCTATGGCTACACCTTC,CASSLGGISYGYTF
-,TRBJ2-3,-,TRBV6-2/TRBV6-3,TGTGCCAGCAGTTGCTCGTGGGGGACAGATACGCAGTATTTT,CASSCSWGTDTQYF
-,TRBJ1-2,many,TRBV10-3,TGTGCCATCAACGTTGCGGACTATGGCTACACCTTC,CAINVADYGYTF
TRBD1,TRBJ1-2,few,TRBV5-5,TGTGCCAGCAGCCCCGGGACAGCCCGACTCTATGGCTACACCTTC,CASSPGTARLYGYTF
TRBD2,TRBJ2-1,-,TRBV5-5,TGTGCCAGCAGCTTTCACAGCGGGAGTTACAATGAGCAGTTCTTC,CASSFHSGSYNEQFF
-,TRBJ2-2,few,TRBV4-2,TGTGCCAGCAGCCAAGATCCCGGGACTCCATACACCGGGGAGCTGTTTTTT,CASSQDPGTPYTGELFF
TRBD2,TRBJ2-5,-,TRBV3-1,TGTGCCAGCAGCCAAGAAGCGCTAGCGGTAGAGACCCAGTACTTC,CASSQEALAVETQYF
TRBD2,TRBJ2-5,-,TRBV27,TGTGCCAGCAGTTTTGGCGGGAGGGGACAAGAGACCCAGTACTTC,CASSFGGRGQETQYF
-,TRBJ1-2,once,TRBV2,TGTGCCAGCAGTGAAACCGGTCAGGGCTTGCGAGGGATCTATGGCTACACCTTC,CASSETGQGLRGIYGYTF
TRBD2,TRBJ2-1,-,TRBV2,TGTGCCAGCAGTGAGTGGAGCGGGGGGGCTAATGAGCAGTTCTTC,CASSEWSGGANEQFF
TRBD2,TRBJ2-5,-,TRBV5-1,TGCGCCAGCAGCTGGGGGCCTAGCGGGGGCCGCCAAGAGACCCAGTACTTC,CASSWGPSGGRQETQYF